This TCR beta chain is drawn from a study of post-analysis software for immune sequencing data. Study at large: Recorded disease courses covered relapsing-remitting, secondary progressive and progressive-relapsing multiple sclerosis. Some patients had no subtype annotation.

The CDR3 is 16 amino acids. Germline V CDR1 and CDR2: MGHDK, SYGVNS. Trimming took 6 bases from V and 11 from J, leaving 28 bases between them. The library was made from cDNA and included unique molecular identifiers. TCRdb passed the PCR reads through MiXCR, listing each CDR3 protein once. The profile shows about 770,000 distinct CDR3 sequences, around 45% of them singletons. General observations from the study: Batch-matched samples strongly co-clustered by F measure. In patients, TRBV5-6, TRBV5-1 and TRBV20-1 belonged to roughly five TRBV segments found more frequently than in controls.

In regard to this clonotype: The target antigen is unknown.

The rearrangement links TRBV25-1 to TRBJ2-5; possible D gene TRBD1, 7 bases. This sequence originates from a girl between 5 and 17 years old with multiple sclerosis. The specimen sequenced was blood. The CDR3 DNA is TGTGCCAGCAGCCCCAGGACAGGAAGTAAACGGAGCGGGCAGTACTTC. Translating gives CASSPRTGSKRSGQYF. Looking up the rest from reference TRBV25-1 and TRBJ2-5 gives the full variable domain: EADIYQTPRYLVIGTGKKITLECSQTMGHDKMYWYQQDPGMELHLIHYSYGVNSTEKGDLSSESTVSRIRTEHFPLTLESARPSHTSQYLCASSPRTGSKRSGQYFGPGTRLLVL.